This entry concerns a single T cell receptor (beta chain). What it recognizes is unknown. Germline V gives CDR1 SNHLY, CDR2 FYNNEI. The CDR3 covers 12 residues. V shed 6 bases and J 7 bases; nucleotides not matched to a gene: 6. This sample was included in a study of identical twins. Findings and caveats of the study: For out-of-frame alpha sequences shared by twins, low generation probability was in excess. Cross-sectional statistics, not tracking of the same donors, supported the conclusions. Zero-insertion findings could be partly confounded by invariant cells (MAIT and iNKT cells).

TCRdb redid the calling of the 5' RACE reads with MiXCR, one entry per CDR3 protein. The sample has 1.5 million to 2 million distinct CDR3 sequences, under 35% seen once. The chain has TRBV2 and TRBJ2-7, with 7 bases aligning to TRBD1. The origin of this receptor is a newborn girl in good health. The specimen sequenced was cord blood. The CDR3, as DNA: TGTGCCAGCAGGGGACAGATCTGGGAGCAGTACTTC. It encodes CASRGQIWEQYF.